The 6 T cell receptor beta chains below all came from one sample that was sequenced in a study of blood T cell repertoires in COVID-19. TCRdb keeps only in-frame clones here, not all; method: immunoSEQ multiplex PCR. The table lists 200,000 to 250,000 clones, roughly 80% of them singletons. The sample comprised peripheral blood. These receptors all stem from a woman over 75 with acute or convalescent COVID-19.

V gene TRBV11-2 combines with J gene TRBJ2-7; D is perhaps TRBD1 (6 bases). This CDR3 has 15 amino acids. The germline V gene encodes CDR1 SGHAT and CDR2 FQNNGV. The V end lost 4 bases, the J end lost 0 bases, and 13 bases lay between the germline ends. In DNA, the CDR3 is TGTGCCAGCAGCTCGGACGGACAGTTCTCCTACGAGCAGTACTTC. Translation: CASSSDGQFSYEQYF.

The V and J genes are TRBV30 and TRBJ1-2; D may be TRBD1 (6 bases). Germline lookup yields CDR1 GTSNPN and CDR2 SVGIG (reference sequence). The CDR3 consists of 15 residues. V gave up 2 bases and J gave up 5 bases, with 18 bases separating them. This CDR3 reads CAWSFVGRGLYGYTF. CDR3 sequence (DNA): TGTGCCTGGAGTTTTGTCGGCAGGGGCCTTTATGGCTACACCTTC.

The J gene is TRBJ2-3, the V gene TRBV19; TRBD2 matches at 10 bases. Germline assignment: CDR1 LNHDA and CDR2 SQIVND (reference sequence). After removal of 10 bases from V and 0 bases from J, the junction contained 25 bases not matched to a gene. CDR3 size: 21 residues. The CDR3 DNA sequence: TGTGCCACCCAGCCCCCCCCAACCTCTAGCGGGAGTTTCTCTAGCACAGATACGCAGTATTTT. Translation: CATQPPPTSSGSFSSTDTQYF.

This clone appeared a single time. V gene TRBV4-3 combines with J gene TRBJ1-1; D unresolved. V was trimmed by 3 bases and J by 0 bases, leaving 14 bases between them. The CDR3 covers 16 residues. CDR1 is LGHNA, CDR2 YSLEER, per germline. CDR3 bases: TGCGCCAGCAGCCAGAGTAGAGGAGCCGTGAACACTGAAGCTTTCTTT. Its protein product is CASSQSRGAVNTEAFF.

This chain uses TRBV10-1 with TRBJ2-1; 9 positions agree with TRBD2. Germline V gene sequence: CDR1 WNHNN, CDR2 SYGVQD (reference sequence). V lost 0 bases and J lost 3; bases outside the gene matches: 9. The CDR3 consists of 18 residues. CDR3 sequence: CASSESGRLAGLYNEQFF. The CDR3 nucleotides read TGCGCCAGCAGTGAGTCGGGGAGGCTAGCGGGGCTCTACAATGAGCAGTTCTTC.

Here the CDR3 DNA reads TGCGCCAGCACCAGGGGTAGCGGGAGGGCGGATACGCAGTATTTT. Translation gives CASTRGSGRADTQYF. The genes are TRBV5-1 and TRBJ2-3; 11 nucleotides agree with TRBD2. The CDR3 loop spans 15 amino acids. The germline V gene encodes CDR1 SGHRS and CDR2 YFSETQ. V lost 6 bases to trimming and J lost 6 bases; unmatched junction nucleotides: 9.